This T cell receptor (beta chain) was sequenced for a study of shared clonotypes between healthy human individuals. This CDR3 comprises 15 residues. Trimming took 6 bases from V and 3 from J; bases not matched to a gene: 3. The V gene's germline CDR1 is SNHLY and CDR2 FYNNEI. Several immunoSEQ plates held equal portions of the genomic DNA taken from each subset. The method was immunoSEQ multiplex PCR; TCRdb's version includes in-frame clones alone and lacks a portion of them. This sample yields around 940,000 clones, of which approximately 76% are seen a single time; about 1.5% belongs to the top ten. Points from the study as a whole: In general, naive subsets displayed greater estimated richness than memory subsets did.

About this clone: Its matching antigen is unknown.

Sequencing was done on a sample of memory CD4+ T cells sorted from blood. The subset is: CD45RA-negative fraction. V and J are TRBV2 and TRBJ2-1, with 12 bases aligning to TRBD2. This TCR was sampled from a man aged 18 to 29 in good health. The CDR3 DNA reads as TGTGCCAGCAGGGCGGGACTAGCGGGCTACAATGAGCAGTTCTTC. This codes for CASRAGLAGYNEQFF.